The rows below give T cell receptor beta chains drawn from one sample of a study of cytomegalovirus exposure and HLA in healthy donors. Only in-frame clones appear in the TCRdb table, and some are missing; sequencing was by immunoSEQ multiplex PCR. The sample holds 160,000 or so clones, 75% to 85% seen once. The sample taken for sequencing was PBMCs. All receptors derive from a woman aged 18 to 35 in good health and CMV-seropositive. Each CDR3 is given with its conserved first and last residue. The D gene is left open where the match is weak. Clone sizes are given selectively: once, few, many, or a class where the clone is expanded.

clone size	D gene	V gene	J gene	CDR3 DNA	CDR3 protein
-	TRBD2	TRBV14	TRBJ2-5	TGTGCCAGCAGCCAGGTTCTAGCGGGTTTTCTCGAGACCCAGTACTTC	CASSQVLAGFLETQYF
-	TRBD2	TRBV13	TRBJ2-5	TGTGCCAGCAGCTTAGCGGGGGGGTCCGAAGAGACCCAGTACTTC	CASSLAGGSEETQYF
-	-	TRBV5-1	TRBJ1-1	TGCGCCAGCAACCCGGGGGGGTACACTGAAGCTTTCTTT	CASNPGGYTEAFF
-	TRBD2	TRBV18	TRBJ2-2	TGTGCCAGCGCAATGGGACTAGCGGCGAACACCGGGGAGCTGTTTTTT	CASAMGLAANTGELFF
-	TRBD2	TRBV19	TRBJ2-5	TGTGCCAGTAGTGCCCCGGGACTAGCGGTTGAGACCCAGTACTTC	CASSAPGLAVETQYF
-	TRBD1	TRBV25-1	TRBJ1-2	TGTGCCAGCGGGACAGGGGTATACGACTACACCTTC	CASGTGVYDYTF
-	-	TRBV5-3	TRBJ2-1	TGTGCCAGAAGCCCTCAACAGGGAACGAGATACAATGAGCAGTTCTTC	CARSPQQGTRYNEQFF
-	-	TRBV7-8	TRBJ2-2	TGTGCCAGCAGCTTAAGGGTGGGAGCGAACACCGGGGAGCTGTTTTTT	CASSLRVGANTGELFF
-	TRBD1	TRBV7-2	TRBJ1-2	TGTGCCAGCAGCTTTCAGGGGGTTTATGGCTACACCTTC	CASSFQGVYGYTF
-	-	TRBV6-6	TRBJ1-3	TGTGGGGGGGGCAGTCTAGGGGGAAACACCATATATTTT	CGGGSLGGNTIYF
-	TRBD1	TRBV6-5	TRBJ2-7	TGTGCCAGCAGGATAACCGGGACAGGGGGTTACGAGCAGTACTTC	CASRITGTGGYEQYF
-	-	TRBV7-9	TRBJ2-2	TGTTCCAGCAGCAACCTACGTGGCGGGACCGGGGAGCTGTTTTTT	CSSSNLRGGTGELFF
few	TRBD2	TRBV6-1	TRBJ2-7	TGTGCCAGCAGTGCTACTAGCGAGGCCGAGCAGTACTTC	CASSATSEAEQYF
-	TRBD1	TRBV4-3	TRBJ1-1	TGCGCCAGCAGCCAAGATATGAGGGGGCTCGGTCTGAACACTGAAGCTTTCTTT	CASSQDMRGLGLNTEAFF
-	TRBD2	TRBV5-4	TRBJ2-1	TGTGCCAGCAGCGGGCGGGGGGGCAATGAGCAGTTCTTC	CASSGRGGNEQFF
few	-	TRBV5-4	TRBJ1-2	TGTGCCAGCAGCTCAAGACAGCTTAACTATGGCTACACCTTC	CASSSRQLNYGYTF
-	-	TRBV6-5	TRBJ1-2	TGTGCCAGCAGTTTCTCTATCAACTATGGCTACACCTTC	CASSFSINYGYTF
-	-	TRBV7-9	TRBJ1-3	TGTGCCAGCAGAACAGGGTCCTCTGGAAACACCATATATTTT	CASRTGSSGNTIYF
-	-	TRBV5-1	TRBJ2-5	TGCGCCAGCAGCTTGGAACTGGAGACCCAGTACTTC	CASSLELETQYF
once	-	TRBV27	TRBJ2-6	TGTGCCAGCACCTCCCGGGGGGCAACTGGGGCCAACGTCCTGACTTTC	CASTSRGATGANVLTF
-	TRBD1	TRBV18	TRBJ2-7	TGTGCCAGCTCACCCCGGGACAGCTCCTACGAGCAGTACTTC	CASSPRDSSYEQYF
-	-	TRBV7-2	TRBJ2-7	TGTGCCAGCAGCGTAAACTACGAGCAGTACTTC	CASSVNYEQYF
-	-	TRBV11-3	TRBJ2-5	TGTGCCAGCAGCTTAGGCCCAGGGTACCAAGAGACCCAGTACTTC	CASSLGPGYQETQYF
once	-	TRBV6-5	TRBJ2-3	TGTGCCAGCAGTTACACTGGAGCCCCTAGCACAGATACGCAGTATTTT	CASSYTGAPSTDTQYF
-	-	TRBV28	TRBJ2-3	TGTGCCAGCAGCCCGATAGCGGTGGTAGATACGCAGTATTTT	CASSPIAVVDTQYF
once	-	TRBV5-1	TRBJ1-3	TGCGCCAGCAGCCCGAATGACATCTCTGGAAACACCATATATTTT	CASSPNDISGNTIYF